The following is a T cell receptor beta chain sequence with its context. No antigen is known for it. This sample was taken from a study of CD8+ T cells in alopecia areata. Study results and limitations: Researchers report lesional scalp, most notably alopecia totalis/universalis, outstripped normal scalp in clonality.

Sequencing relied on a cDNA template that was reverse transcribed from extracted RNA. Measured with immunoSEQ multiplex PCR; TCRdb has only the in-frame clones, and not every one. The data show under 150,000 clones, roughly 58% seen once. The V end was cut by 0 bases, the J end by 7 bases, with 6 bases between. Germline CDR1 SQVTM, CDR2 ANQGSEA. The CDR3 has 11 residues. V gene TRBV29-1 combines with J gene TRBJ1-2; no firm D call. The sequence came from a human donor in good health. The source material was CD8+ T cells sorted from blood. The CDR3 protein is CSVEDKVGYTF. The DNA of the CDR3 is TGCAGCGTTGAAGATAAAGTTGGCTACACCTTC.